The T cell receptor (beta chain) under discussion was sequenced for a study of human T cells and chemical hapten exposure. The overall study: Small differences in pooled library volume mainly drove the variation in TCR yields per sample. Study-level results: With DPC sensitization, TCRs exceeding 1 in 1000 frequency showed no change.

The library labeled individual cDNA molecules by adding unique molecular identifiers to them. Authors' processing steps: Between about 20,000 and 750,000 TCRs appeared in each sample, and the median stood at 95,638. MiXCR, applied by TCRdb to the reads, yields one record per CDR3 protein. TCRdb, not the authors, supplied the V and J calls. Among about 120,000 distinct CDR3 sequences listed, over 6.5% were seen once. This clonotype was detected only a few times. The target antigen is unknown. Trimming pared 4 bases from V and 5 bases from J, leaving 11 bases between. Looked up from germline, CDR1 is SGHTA and CDR2 is FQGNSA. CDR3 length: 13 residues. Unseparated into fractions, whole blood served as the source from which total RNA was extracted.

Sequencing was performed on whole blood. This sequence joins TRBV7-2 and TRBJ1-1; D ambiguous. This clonotype originated in a human donor in good health. Some clones in this sample may be carry-over from other donors' samples. The CDR3 loop is CASSSDYRTEAFF. DNA of the CDR3: TGTGCCAGCAGCTCGGATTATAGAACTGAAGCTTTCTTT.